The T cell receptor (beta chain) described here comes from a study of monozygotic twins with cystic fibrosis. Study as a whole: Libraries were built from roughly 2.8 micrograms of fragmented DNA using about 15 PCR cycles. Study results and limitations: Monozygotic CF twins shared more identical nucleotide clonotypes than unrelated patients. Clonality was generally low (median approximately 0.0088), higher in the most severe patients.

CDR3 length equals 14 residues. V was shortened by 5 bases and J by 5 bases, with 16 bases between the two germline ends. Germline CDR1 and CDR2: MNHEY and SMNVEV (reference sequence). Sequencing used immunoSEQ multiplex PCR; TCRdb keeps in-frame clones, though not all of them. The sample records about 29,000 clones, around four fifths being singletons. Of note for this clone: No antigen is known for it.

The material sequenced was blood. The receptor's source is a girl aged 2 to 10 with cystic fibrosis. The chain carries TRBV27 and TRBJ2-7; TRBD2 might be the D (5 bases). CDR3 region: CASSGFRESHEQYF. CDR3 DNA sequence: TGTGCCAGCAGTGGTTTTAGGGAGTCCCACGAGCAGTACTTC.